This TCR beta chain appears in the sequencing data of a study of a mutant IDH1 vaccine in newly diagnosed glioma. Across the whole study: Investigators started vaccination 4-6 weeks after radiotherapy alone, or with temozolomide cycles.

The method was immunoSEQ multiplex PCR; TCRdb's version includes in-frame clones alone and lacks a portion of them. The table includes over 30,000 clones, approximately 92% detected once. As regards this clone: Its antigen is unidentified.

Time point in this sample: week 47, end of study. Topical imiquimod accompanied each vaccine dose, which consisted of 300 ug of mutant IDH1 20-mer peptide. V lost 1 base and J lost 5, with 14 bases in between. In germline, CDR1 is LGHNA, CDR2 YSLEER. There are 16 residues in the CDR3. Sequences were derived from PBMCs, sampled from a glioma patient whose treatment included an IDH1 peptide vaccine. The gene calls are TRBV4-3 and TRBJ2-2; maybe TRBD1 (7 bases). The sequence came from a woman aged 40-49 years with glioma. Here the CDR3 DNA reads TGCGCCAGCAGCCAAGGCAGGGGGGTTAGGACCGGGGAGCTGTTTTTT. Protein sequence: CASSQGRGVRTGELFF.